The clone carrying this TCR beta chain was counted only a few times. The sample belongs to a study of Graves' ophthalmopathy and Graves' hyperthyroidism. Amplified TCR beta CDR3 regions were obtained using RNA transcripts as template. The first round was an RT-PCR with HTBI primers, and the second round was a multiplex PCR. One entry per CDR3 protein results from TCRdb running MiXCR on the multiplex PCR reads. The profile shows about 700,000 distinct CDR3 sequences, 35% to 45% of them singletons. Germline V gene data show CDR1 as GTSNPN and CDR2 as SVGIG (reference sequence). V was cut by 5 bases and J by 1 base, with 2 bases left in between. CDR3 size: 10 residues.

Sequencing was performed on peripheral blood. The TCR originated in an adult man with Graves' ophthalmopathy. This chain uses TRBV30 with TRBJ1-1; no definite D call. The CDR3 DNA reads TGTGCCTGGGCGAACACTGAAGCTTTCTTT. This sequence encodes CAWANTEAFF.